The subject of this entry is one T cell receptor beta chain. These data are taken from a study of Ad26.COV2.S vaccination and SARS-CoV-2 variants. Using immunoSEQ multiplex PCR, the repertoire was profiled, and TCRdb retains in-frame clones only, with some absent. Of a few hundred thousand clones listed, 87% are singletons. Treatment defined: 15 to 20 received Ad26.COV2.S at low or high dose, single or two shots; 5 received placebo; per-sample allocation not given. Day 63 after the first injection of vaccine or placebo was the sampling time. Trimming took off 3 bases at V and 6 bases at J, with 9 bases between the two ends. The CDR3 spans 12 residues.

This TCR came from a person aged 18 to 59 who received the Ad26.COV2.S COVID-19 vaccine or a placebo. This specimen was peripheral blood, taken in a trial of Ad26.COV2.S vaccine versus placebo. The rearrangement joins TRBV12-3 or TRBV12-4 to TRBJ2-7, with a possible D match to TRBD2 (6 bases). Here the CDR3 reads CASSLGGVEQYV. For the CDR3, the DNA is TGTGCCAGCAGTTTGGGGGGTGTCGAGCAGTACGTC.